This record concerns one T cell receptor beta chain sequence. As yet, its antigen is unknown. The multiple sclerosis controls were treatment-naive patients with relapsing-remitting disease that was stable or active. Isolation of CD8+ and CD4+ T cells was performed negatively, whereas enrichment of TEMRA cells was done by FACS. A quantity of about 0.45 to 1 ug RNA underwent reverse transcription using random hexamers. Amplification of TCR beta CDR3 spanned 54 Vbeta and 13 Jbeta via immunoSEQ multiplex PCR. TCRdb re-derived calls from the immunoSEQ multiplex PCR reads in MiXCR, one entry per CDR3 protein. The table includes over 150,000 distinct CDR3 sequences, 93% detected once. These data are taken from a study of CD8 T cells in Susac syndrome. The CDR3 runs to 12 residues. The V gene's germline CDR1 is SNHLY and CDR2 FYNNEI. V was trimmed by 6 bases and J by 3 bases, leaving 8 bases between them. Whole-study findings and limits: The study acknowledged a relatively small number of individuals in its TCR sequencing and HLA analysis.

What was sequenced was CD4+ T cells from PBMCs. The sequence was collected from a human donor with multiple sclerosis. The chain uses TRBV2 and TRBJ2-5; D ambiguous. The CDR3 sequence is CASRFEEETQYF. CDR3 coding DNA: TGTGCCAGCAGGTTTGAGGAAGAGACCCAGTACTTC.